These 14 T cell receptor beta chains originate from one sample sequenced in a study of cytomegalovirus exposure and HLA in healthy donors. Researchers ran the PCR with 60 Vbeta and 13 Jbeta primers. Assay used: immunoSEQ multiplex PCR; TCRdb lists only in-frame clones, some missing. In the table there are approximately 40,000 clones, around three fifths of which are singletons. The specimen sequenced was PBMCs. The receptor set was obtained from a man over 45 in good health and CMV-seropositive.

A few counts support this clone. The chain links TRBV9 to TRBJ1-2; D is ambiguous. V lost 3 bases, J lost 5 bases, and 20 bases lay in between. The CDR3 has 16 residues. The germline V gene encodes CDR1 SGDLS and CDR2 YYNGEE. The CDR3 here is CASSGRRESSIYGYTF. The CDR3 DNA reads TGTGCCAGCAGCGGAAGGAGGGAAAGTAGCATTTATGGCTACACCTTC.

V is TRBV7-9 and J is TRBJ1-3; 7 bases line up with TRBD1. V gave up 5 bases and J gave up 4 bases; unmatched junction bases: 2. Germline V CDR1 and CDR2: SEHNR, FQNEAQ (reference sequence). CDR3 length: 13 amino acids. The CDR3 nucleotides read TGTGCCAGCAGCCAGGGGGGCGGAAACACCATATATTTT. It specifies CASSQGGGNTIYF.

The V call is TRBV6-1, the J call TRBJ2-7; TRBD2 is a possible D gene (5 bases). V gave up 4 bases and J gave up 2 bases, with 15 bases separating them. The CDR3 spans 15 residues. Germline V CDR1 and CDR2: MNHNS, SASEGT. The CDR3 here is CASSGGRGFPYEQYF. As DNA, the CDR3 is TGTGCCAGCAGTGGAGGCCGGGGTTTTCCCTACGAGCAGTACTTC.

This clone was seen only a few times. The CDR3: CASRQGGNEQYF. In DNA, the CDR3 is TGTGCCAGCAGACAAGGGGGTAACGAGCAGTACTTC. This chain uses TRBV2 with TRBJ2-7, with D tentatively TRBD1 (6 bases). This CDR3 contains 12 residues. Germline-derived CDR1 and CDR2 are SNHLY and FYNNEI. Trimming left V 6 bases short and J 5 bases short, with 11 bases between.

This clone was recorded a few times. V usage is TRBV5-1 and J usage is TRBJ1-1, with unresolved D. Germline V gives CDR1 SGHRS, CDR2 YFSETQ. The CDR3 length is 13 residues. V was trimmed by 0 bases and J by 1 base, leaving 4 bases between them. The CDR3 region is CASSLDRNTEAFF. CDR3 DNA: TGCGCCAGCAGCTTGGACAGGAACACTGAAGCTTTCTTT.

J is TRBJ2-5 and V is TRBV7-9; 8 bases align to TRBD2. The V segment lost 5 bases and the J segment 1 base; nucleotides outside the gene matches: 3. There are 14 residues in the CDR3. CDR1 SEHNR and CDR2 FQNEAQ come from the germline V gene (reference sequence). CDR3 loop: CASSPGGGQETQYF. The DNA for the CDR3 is TGTGCCAGCAGCCCGGGGGGGGGCCAAGAGACCCAGTACTTC.

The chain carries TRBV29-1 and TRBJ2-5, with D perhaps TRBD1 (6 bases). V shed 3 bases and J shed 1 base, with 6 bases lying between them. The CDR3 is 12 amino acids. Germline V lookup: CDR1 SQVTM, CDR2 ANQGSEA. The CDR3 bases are TGCAGCGTTGACAGGGGCCAAGAGACCCAGTACTTC. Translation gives CSVDRGQETQYF. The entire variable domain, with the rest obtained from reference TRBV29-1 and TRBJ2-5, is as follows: SAVISQKPSRDICQRGTSLTIQCQVDSQVTMMFWYRQQPGQSLTLIATANQGSEATYESGFVIDKFPISRPNLTFSTLTVSNMSPEDSSIYLCSVDRGQETQYFGPGTRLLVL.

The CDR3 DNA reads TGTGCGACAACGATGGGACTAGCGGGGGGGAACAATGAGCAGTTCTTC. Translated, it gives CATTMGLAGGNNEQFF. The V gene is TRBV2, the J gene TRBJ2-1, with 16 bases fitting TRBD2. CDR1 is SNHLY, CDR2 FYNNEI, per germline. The CDR3 contains 16 residues.

In nucleotides, the CDR3 is TGTGCCTGGAGAAGCGCTGGCGGGGGGCAAACCGGGGAGCTGTTTTTT. It yields the protein CAWRSAGGGQTGELFF. The gene calls are TRBV30 and TRBJ2-2; 8 positions agree with TRBD2. With 3 bases clipped from V and 5 bases from J, the junction kept 11 bases outside the gene matches. The germline V gene encodes CDR1 GTSNPN and CDR2 SVGIG (reference sequence). The CDR3 length is 16 residues.

DNA of the CDR3: TGTGCCAGCAGCGCCGGAGGGTACAATGAAAAACTGTTTTTT. Its translation is CASSAGGYNEKLFF. This rearrangement joins TRBV28 to TRBJ1-4; no clear D gene. Germline V CDR1 and CDR2: MDHEN, SYDVKM. Trimming cost V 6 bases and J 5 bases, with 13 bases left between them. The CDR3 consists of 14 residues.

CDR3 residues: CASSRLLGGEQYF. The CDR3, as DNA: TGTGCCAGCAGTAGGCTTTTGGGGGGCGAGCAGTACTTC. This rearrangement joins TRBV28 to TRBJ2-7; perhaps TRBD2 as D (6 bases). This CDR3 spans 13 amino acids. V shed 5 bases and J shed 6 bases, with 14 bases lying between them. Germline CDR1 is MDHEN and CDR2 is SYDVKM.

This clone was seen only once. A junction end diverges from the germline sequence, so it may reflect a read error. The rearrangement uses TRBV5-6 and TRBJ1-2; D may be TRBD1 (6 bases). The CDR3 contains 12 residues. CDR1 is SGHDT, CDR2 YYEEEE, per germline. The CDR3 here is CASSFGQRPTRF. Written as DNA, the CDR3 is TGTGCCAGCAGCTTTGGACAGCGGCCCACCCGCTTC.

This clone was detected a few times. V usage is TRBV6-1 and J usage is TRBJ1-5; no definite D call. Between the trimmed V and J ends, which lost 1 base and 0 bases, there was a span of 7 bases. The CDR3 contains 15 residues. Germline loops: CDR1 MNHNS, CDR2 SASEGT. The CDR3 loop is CASSEGHDSNQPQHF. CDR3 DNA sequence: TGTGCCAGCAGTGAAGGGCACGATAGCAATCAGCCCCAGCATTTT.

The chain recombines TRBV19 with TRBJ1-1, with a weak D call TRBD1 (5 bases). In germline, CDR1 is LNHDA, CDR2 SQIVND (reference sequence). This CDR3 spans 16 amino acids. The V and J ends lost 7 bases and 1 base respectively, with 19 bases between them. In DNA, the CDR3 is TGTGCCAGTATTCCACGGGGGGATAGGAAGAACACTGAAGCTTTCTTT. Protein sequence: CASIPRGDRKNTEAFF. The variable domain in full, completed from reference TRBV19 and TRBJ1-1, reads DGGITQSPKYLFRKEGQNVTLSCEQNLNHDAMYWYRQDPGQGLRLIYYSQIVNDFQKGDIAEGYSVSREKKESFPLTVTSAQKNPTAFYLCASIPRGDRKNTEAFFGQGTRLTVV.